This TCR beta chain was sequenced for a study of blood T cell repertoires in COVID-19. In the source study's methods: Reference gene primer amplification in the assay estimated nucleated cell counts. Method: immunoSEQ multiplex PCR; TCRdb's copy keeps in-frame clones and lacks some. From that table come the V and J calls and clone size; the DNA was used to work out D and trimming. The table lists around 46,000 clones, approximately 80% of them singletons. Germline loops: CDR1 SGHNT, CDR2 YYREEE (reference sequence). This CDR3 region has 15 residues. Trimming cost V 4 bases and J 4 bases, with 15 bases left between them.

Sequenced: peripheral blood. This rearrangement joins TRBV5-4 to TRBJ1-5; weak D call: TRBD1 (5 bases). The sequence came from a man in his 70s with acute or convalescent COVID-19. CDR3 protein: CASSVGQGLNQPQHF. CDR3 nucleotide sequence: TGTGCCAGCAGCGTCGGGCAGGGCCTTAATCAGCCCCAGCATTTT.